This TCR beta chain was obtained from a study of beta chain features in type 1 diabetes. Study observations and caveats: Shorter TCRB CDR3s, moderately but significantly so, were found in Type 1 diabetes patients in all four CD4+ subsets. Naive, central memory and Treg TCRB repertoires seemed to resemble each other more closely in patients than they did in healthy donors.

Staining for CD45RO/CCR7/CD25/CD127/CD95/CD27 allowed sorting of CD4+ naive, central memory, regulatory and stem cell-like memory cells. This clone was found a few times. No antigen is known for it. The CDR3 runs to 14 residues. Germline CDR1 is SEHNR and CDR2 is FQNEAQ (reference sequence). The V and J ends lost 0 bases and 8 bases respectively, with 13 bases between them. Expressed TCRB transcripts were sequenced because the entire RNA isolate underwent reverse transcription. The repertoire was sequenced with immunoSEQ multiplex PCR; TCRdb's copy has only in-frame clones and lacks some. The sample lists roughly 340,000 clones; over 9.5% were seen once.

The sequencing sample was made of naive CD4+ T cells from blood. The origin of this receptor is a woman in her late teens or twenties with type 1 diabetes. The rearrangement uses TRBV7-9 and TRBJ1-2, with D possibly being TRBD1 (6 bases). The CDR3 DNA sequence: TGTGCCAGCAGCTTAGCCGGGACACCTATAGGCTACACCTTC. It codes for CASSLAGTPIGYTF.